This TCR beta chain was identified in a study of blood T cell repertoires in COVID-19. Study information: Acute and convalescent COVID-19 specimens originated in the United States, Italy and Spain.

V was trimmed by 5 bases and J by 2 bases, leaving 10 bases between them. Germline V gene lookup returns CDR1 SNHLY and CDR2 FYNNEI. The CDR3 is made up of 13 amino acids. Study processing details: Counts of nucleated cells, estimated from reference gene primer amplification, were obtained. Using immunoSEQ multiplex PCR, the repertoire was profiled, and TCRdb retains in-frame clones only, with some absent. That table supplies the V and J calls and clone size; D and trimming were determined from the DNA. Here the sample spans around 260,000 clones, about 86% being singletons. Seattle enrolled patients during active infection and tracked them longitudinally.

The sample comprised peripheral blood. The chain carries TRBV2 and TRBJ2-7, with D perhaps matching TRBD1 (5 bases). The sequence came from a person aged 70 to 85 with COVID-19, enrolled during active disease. Here the CDR3 DNA reads TGTGCCAGCAGTAGGGGCAGGGCCTACGAGCAGTACTTC. Encoded protein: CASSRGRAYEQYF.